This T cell receptor beta chain was documented in a study of blood T cell repertoires in COVID-19. Study as a whole: From T cells, B-cell-depleted T cells, or PBMCs came the material, which was cDNA or gDNA.

Patients in Seattle were enrolled during active infection, then followed longitudinally. Methods used by the authors: Amplification of reference gene primers was used by the study to estimate nucleated cell counts. The assay was immunoSEQ multiplex PCR, and TCRdb's table has in-frame clones only and misses some. That table is the source of V, J and clone size, and D and trimming were worked out from the DNA. The table records hundreds of thousands of clones, around 87% of them present only once. Sequencing input: peripheral blood. The clonotype comes from a woman in her thirties or forties with COVID-19, enrolled during active disease.

The DNA for the CDR3 is TGTGCCAGCAGCCTTATGCGGGAAGTTACACACGAGCAGTACTTC. Protein: CASSLMREVTHEQYF. The chain couples TRBV6-5 to TRBJ2-7, with D possibly being TRBD2 (6 bases). Germline lookup yields CDR1 MNHEY and CDR2 SVGAGI. The CDR3 length is 15 residues. The germline V and J ends were trimmed by 6 bases and 5 bases, with 20 bases remaining between them.